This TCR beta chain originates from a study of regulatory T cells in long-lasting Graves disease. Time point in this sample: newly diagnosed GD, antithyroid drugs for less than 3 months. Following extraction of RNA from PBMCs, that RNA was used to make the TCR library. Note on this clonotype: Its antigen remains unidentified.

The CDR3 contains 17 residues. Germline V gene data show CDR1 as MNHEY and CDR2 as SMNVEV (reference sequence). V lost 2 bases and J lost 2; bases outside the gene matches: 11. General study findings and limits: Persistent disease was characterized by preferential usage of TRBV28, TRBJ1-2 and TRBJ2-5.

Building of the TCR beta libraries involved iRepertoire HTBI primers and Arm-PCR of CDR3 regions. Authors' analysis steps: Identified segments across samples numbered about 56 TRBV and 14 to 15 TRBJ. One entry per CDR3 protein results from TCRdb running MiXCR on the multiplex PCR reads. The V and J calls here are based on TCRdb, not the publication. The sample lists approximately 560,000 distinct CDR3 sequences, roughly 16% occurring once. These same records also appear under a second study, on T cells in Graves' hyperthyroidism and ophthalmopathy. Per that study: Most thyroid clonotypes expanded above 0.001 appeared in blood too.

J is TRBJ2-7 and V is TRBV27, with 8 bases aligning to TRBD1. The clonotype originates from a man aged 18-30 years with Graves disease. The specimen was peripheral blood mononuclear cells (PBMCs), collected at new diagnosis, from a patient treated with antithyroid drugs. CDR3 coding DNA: TGTGCCAGCAGTTTAGTTAACGCAGGGGGCTTTGCCTACGAGCAGTACTTC. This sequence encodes CASSLVNAGGFAYEQYF.